The 21 T cell receptor beta chains in this list originate from one sample, sequenced in a study of shared clonotypes between healthy human individuals. Only in-frame clones appear in the TCRdb table, and some are missing; sequencing was by immunoSEQ multiplex PCR. The sample contains hundreds of thousands of clones, around 72% of which appear only once. Material: memory CD4+ T cells sorted from blood. The subset denotes: CD45RA-negative fraction. The receptors were gathered from a woman under 40 in good health.

The CDR3 spells CASSFFPIEETQYF. The CDR3 coding sequence is TGCGCCAGCAGCTTTTTCCCGATCGAGGAGACCCAGTACTTC. The chain joins TRBV5-1 to TRBJ2-5; D unresolved. Trimming took off 2 bases at V and 5 bases at J, with 13 bases between the two ends. CDR3 length equals 14 residues. Germline V gene sequence: CDR1 SGHRS, CDR2 YFSETQ.

This clone has ten or more counts. The chain has TRBV5-1 and TRBJ1-1, with 7 bases that match TRBD1. Germline V gives CDR1 SGHRS, CDR2 YFSETQ. This CDR3 is 16 amino acids long. Unmatched junction bases numbered 14, after V lost 5 bases and J lost 4 bases. As DNA, the CDR3 is TGCGCCAGCAGGGCGGGGGGCCGACAGGGCCCCACTGAAGCTTTCTTT. Translation gives CASRAGGRQGPTEAFF.

The chain links TRBV15 to TRBJ2-1, with D perhaps being TRBD1 or TRBD2 (6 bases each). Germline CDR1 LNHNV, CDR2 YYDKDF (reference sequence). The germline V and J ends were trimmed by 8 bases and 4 bases, with 15 bases remaining between them. CDR3 size: 14 residues. The CDR3 sequence: CATAGAGGYNEQFF. The CDR3 DNA is TGTGCCACCGCAGGGGCTGGAGGGTACAATGAGCAGTTCTTC.

About this clone: Other DNA sequences from this sample encode an identical CDR3 as well. The rearrangement joins TRBV19 to TRBJ2-2; TRBD2 aligns across 11 bases. Germline lookup yields CDR1 LNHDA and CDR2 SQIVND (reference sequence). CDR3 length equals 14 residues. The V and J ends lost 9 bases and 4 bases, in that order; junction bases with no gene match: 4. The CDR3 reads CASRLAGGTGELFF. The CDR3 DNA sequence: TGTGCCAGCCGTCTAGCGGGAGGCACCGGGGAGCTGTTTTTT.

This clone has just a few counts. This chain joins TRBV28 and TRBJ1-5; TRBD1 aligns across 8 bases. V dropped 6 bases and J dropped 10; count of bases not matched to a gene: 11. The CDR3 sequence is 14 residues long. Germline CDR1 MDHEN, CDR2 SYDVKM. The CDR3 loop reads CASSSTGGREPQHF. The CDR3 region has the DNA TGTGCCAGCAGCTCCACAGGGGGAAGGGAACCCCAGCATTTT.

This clone was counted only a few times. The chain is built from TRBV2 and TRBJ1-2; TRBD1 agrees at 7 bases. From germline, CDR1 is SNHLY and CDR2 FYNNEI. V shed 9 bases and J 2 bases; nucleotides not matched to a gene: 6. This CDR3 has 13 amino acids. CDR3 protein: CASQTGLNYGYTF. As DNA, the CDR3 is TGTGCCAGTCAGACAGGGCTCAACTATGGCTACACCTTC.

V gene TRBV19 combines with J gene TRBJ2-3; 11 positions match TRBD1. V gave up 5 bases and J gave up 2 bases; unmatched junction bases: 9. This CDR3 comprises 17 residues. Germline lookup yields CDR1 LNHDA and CDR2 SQIVND (reference sequence). The CDR3 DNA follows: TGTGCCAGTAGTCCCCGTTCGGACAGGGGGCTCACAGATACGCAGTATTTT. It translates to CASSPRSDRGLTDTQYF.

A note on this clone: Other DNA variants within this sample encode the same CDR3. The V call is TRBV2, the J call TRBJ2-7; 10 bases are a match to TRBD1. From germline, CDR1 is SNHLY and CDR2 FYNNEI. The V segment lost 4 bases and the J segment 7 bases; nucleotides outside the gene matches: 4. The CDR3 extends over 13 amino acids. The CDR3 region is CASSGQGAREQYF. The CDR3 nucleotides are TGTGCCAGCAGTGGACAGGGGGCGAGGGAGCAGTACTTC.

This chain connects TRBV5-1 to TRBJ2-1; D is unresolved. V shed 1 base and J shed 3 bases, with 11 bases lying between them. The length of the CDR3 is 15 residues. Germline CDR1 is SGHRS and CDR2 is YFSETQ. This CDR3 is CASSLSSPDYNEQFF. In DNA, the CDR3 is TGCGCCAGCAGCTTGTCTTCTCCCGACTACAATGAGCAGTTCTTC.

The rearrangement uses TRBV20-1 and TRBJ1-1, with D possibly TRBD1 on 5 matching bases. Germline values: CDR1 DFQATT, CDR2 SNEGSKA (reference sequence). There are 10 residues in the CDR3. Trimming removed 4 bases at V and 11 bases at J, with 11 bases between. The CDR3 loop is CSATRGAAFF. The CDR3 coding sequence is TGCAGTGCTACGAGGGGTGCTGCTTTCTTT.

The chain is built from TRBV11-2 and TRBJ1-1; D is perhaps TRBD1 (5 bases). Germline assignment: CDR1 SGHAT and CDR2 FQNNGV. The CDR3 runs to 15 residues. The germline V and J ends were trimmed by 5 bases and 9 bases, with 22 bases remaining between them. CDR3 sequence: CASSLSGGTRGKAFF. The DNA for the CDR3 is TGTGCCAGCAGCCTCAGCGGCGGGACCCGAGGGAAAGCTTTCTTT. The full variable domain, rest sourced from reference TRBV11-2 and TRBJ1-1, is EAGVAQSPRYKIIEKRQSVAFWCNPISGHATLYWYQQILGQGPKLLIQFQNNGVVDDSQLPKDRFSAERLKGVDSTLKIQPAKLEDSAVYLCASSLSGGTRGKAFFGQGTRLTVV.

CDR3 sequence: CASSLLPHSGREETQYF. DNA of the CDR3: TGTGCCAGCAGTTTACTACCCCATAGCGGGAGAGAAGAGACCCAGTACTTC. The chain has TRBV28 and TRBJ2-5; TRBD2 matches at 9 bases. The trim removed 2 bases at V and 3 bases at J, leaving 10 bases unmatched. Per the germline V gene, CDR1 is MDHEN and CDR2 is SYDVKM. This CDR3 spans 17 amino acids.

V and J are TRBV28 and TRBJ1-5, with unresolved D. CDR3 length: 16 amino acids. Germline loops: CDR1 MDHEN, CDR2 SYDVKM. V dropped 2 bases and J dropped 2 bases, with 13 bases sitting between them. CDR3: CASSLLRVLGNQPQHF. In DNA form, the CDR3 reads TGTGCCAGCAGTTTACTTCGGGTTTTAGGCAATCAGCCCCAGCATTTT.

The chain employs TRBV7-9 and TRBJ2-1; no definite D call. V was shortened by 1 base and J by 3 bases, with 13 bases between the two germline ends. CDR1 SEHNR and CDR2 FQNEAQ come from the germline V gene (reference sequence). CDR3 length: 16 residues. The CDR3 nucleotides read TGTGCCAGCAGCTTAGTGTCGTGGAACCACTACAATGAGCAGTTCTTC. As protein: CASSLVSWNHYNEQFF. The full variable domain, with the rest looked up from reference TRBV7-9 and TRBJ2-1, is DTGVSQNPRHKITKRGQNVTFRCDPISEHNRLYWYRQTLGQGPEFLTYFQNEAQLEKSRLLSDRFSAERPKGSFSTLEIQRTEQGDSAMYLCASSLVSWNHYNEQFFGPGTRLTVL.

This chain links TRBV2 with TRBJ2-2; tentative D call: TRBD2 (5 bases). CDR3 size: 15 residues. The germline CDR1 and CDR2 sequences are SNHLY and FYNNEI. V lost 7 bases and J lost 5, with 17 bases in between. The CDR3 loop reads CASILRPRGTGELFF. CDR3 DNA sequence: TGTGCCAGCATACTCCGCCCGAGAGGGACCGGGGAGCTGTTTTTT.

V gene TRBV27 combines with J gene TRBJ2-7; either TRBD1 or TRBD2 may supply D (5 bases each). The germline V gene encodes CDR1 MNHEY and CDR2 SMNVEV (reference sequence). The CDR3 totals 14 residues. V lost 3 bases, J lost 7 bases, and 16 bases lay in between. The CDR3 here is CASSFGPGALEQYF. In nucleotides, the CDR3 is TGTGCCAGCAGTTTCGGTCCCGGGGCTCTTGAGCAGTACTTC.

This chain's CDR3 is CASSRGLGTQSYEQYF. The DNA of the CDR3 is TGTGCCAGCAGCCGAGGGTTAGGGACGCAATCCTACGAGCAGTACTTC. This chain connects TRBV28 to TRBJ2-7; D possibly matches TRBD1 or TRBD2 (5 bases each). The germline V gene has CDR1 MDHEN and CDR2 SYDVKM. Deletions cut 6 bases from V and 1 base from J, with 19 bases between. The CDR3 consists of 16 residues.

This clone was counted only a few times. The V and J genes are TRBV28 and TRBJ1-5; no clear D. The CDR3 extends over 15 amino acids. V was trimmed by 1 base and J by 2 bases, leaving 9 bases between them. Per the germline V gene, CDR1 is MDHEN and CDR2 is SYDVKM. CDR3: CASSLSHSGNQPQHF. As DNA, the CDR3 is TGTGCCAGCAGTTTATCCCATAGTGGCAATCAGCCCCAGCATTTT.

The chain links TRBV27 to TRBJ2-4; the match to TRBD2 covers 12 bases. V trimming: 6 bases; J trimming: 0 bases; junction bases outside the gene matches: 12. This CDR3 has 19 amino acids. From germline, CDR1 is MNHEY and CDR2 SMNVEV (reference sequence). The CDR3 sequence is CASRETSGRWGLAKNIQYF. The DNA of the CDR3 is TGTGCCAGCAGAGAGACTAGCGGGAGATGGGGGCTAGCCAAAAACATTCAGTACTTC.

This chain links TRBV9 with TRBJ2-3; the D is unclear. Germline V gene lookup returns CDR1 SGDLS and CDR2 YYNGEE. V lost 2 bases and J lost 1, with 11 bases in between. This CDR3 is 15 amino acids long. CDR3 amino acids: CASSVLDSRTDTQYF. CDR3 DNA: TGTGCCAGCAGCGTTCTAGACTCCCGCACAGATACGCAGTATTTT.

The rearrangement uses TRBV5-6 and TRBJ1-1; TRBD1 is a possible D gene (6 bases). There are 13 residues in the CDR3. The V end was cut by 4 bases, the J end by 5 bases, with 12 bases between. Germline CDR1 is SGHDT and CDR2 is YYEEEE. This CDR3 reads CASSPGTQTEAFF. CDR3 in DNA: TGTGCCAGCAGCCCCGGGACACAGACTGAAGCTTTCTTT.